This is a list of T cell receptor beta chains from one sample in a study of response to subunit inactivated influenza vaccine. Each CDR3 protein gets one entry after TCRdb re-called the RT-PCR reads with MiXCR. This table has around 530,000 distinct CDR3 sequences, 16% appearing once. The source was CD4+ T cells sorted from PBMCs, collected 23 months after vaccination. These receptors came from a man between 50 and 69 years old who received an inactivated influenza vaccine. The CDR3 runs from the conserved cysteine through the conserved F or W. The order of the fields is D gene, J gene, V gene, clone size, CDR3 DNA, CDR3 protein. The D gene is left open where the match is weak. A clone size is listed for some rows: how often the clone was seen (once, few, many), or a class if it is expanded.

d_gene: .
j_gene: TRBJ2-2
v_gene: TRBV2
abundance: .
CDR3nt: TGTGCCAGCAGCCGGACAGACGGGGAGCTGTTTTTT
CDR3aa: CASSRTDGELFF

d_gene: .
j_gene: TRBJ2-5
v_gene: TRBV28
abundance: .
CDR3nt: TGTGCCAGCAGTTTACGACGCTCGACAGAGACCCAGTACTTC
CDR3aa: CASSLRRSTETQYF

d_gene: TRBD1
j_gene: TRBJ2-2
v_gene: TRBV7-2
abundance: .
CDR3nt: TGTGCCAGCAGCTTGCGGACAGGGGGCATCGGGGAGCTGTTTTTT
CDR3aa: CASSLRTGGIGELFF

d_gene: .
j_gene: TRBJ1-5
v_gene: TRBV10-3
abundance: few
CDR3nt: TGTGCCATCAGTGAGTCAGGCGAAAGCAATCAGCCCCAGCATTTT
CDR3aa: CAISESGESNQPQHF

d_gene: .
j_gene: TRBJ2-4
v_gene: TRBV20-1
abundance: .
CDR3nt: TGCAGTGCTAGAGGGACTATTGCAAACATTCAGTACTTC
CDR3aa: CSARGTIANIQYF

d_gene: .
j_gene: TRBJ2-3
v_gene: TRBV5-1
abundance: few
CDR3nt: TGCGCCAGCAGCTCAGGGGAATGGGGCACAGATACGCAGTATTTT
CDR3aa: CASSSGEWGTDTQYF

d_gene: .
j_gene: TRBJ2-7
v_gene: TRBV7-2
abundance: .
CDR3nt: TGTGCCAGCAGCCAAAGTTTCGAGCAGTACTTC
CDR3aa: CASSQSFEQYF

d_gene: .
j_gene: TRBJ2-7
v_gene: TRBV27
abundance: once
CDR3nt: TGTTCCAGCGGGACACCATCTTCCTACGAGCAGTACTTC
CDR3aa: CSSGTPSSYEQYF

d_gene: .
j_gene: TRBJ2-7
v_gene: TRBV21-1
abundance: few
CDR3nt: TGTGCCAGCAGCAAAGTCCCCCCCGGGACAGCTACCTACGAGCAGTACTTC
CDR3aa: CASSKVPPGTATYEQYF

d_gene: TRBD1
j_gene: TRBJ1-6
v_gene: TRBV27
abundance: .
CDR3nt: TGTGTAACGAAAGGGGGCGGTTTGTCCTATAATTCACCCCTCCACTTT
CDR3aa: CVTKGGGLSYNSPLHF

d_gene: .
j_gene: TRBJ2-3
v_gene: TRBV20-1
abundance: few
CDR3nt: TGCAGTGCTAGTGTGGGCGCGGGGCGCGGCACAGATACGCAGTATTTT
CDR3aa: CSASVGAGRGTDTQYF

d_gene: .
j_gene: TRBJ2-5
v_gene: TRBV7-9
abundance: .
CDR3nt: TGTGCCAGCAGCCGAGCGACAGGATTAAAGGAGACCCAGTACTTC
CDR3aa: CASSRATGLKETQYF

d_gene: .
j_gene: TRBJ1-6
v_gene: TRBV12-3/TRBV12-4
abundance: .
CDR3nt: TGTGCCAGCAGTTGGGTTAAATCACCCCTCCACTTT
CDR3aa: CASSWVKSPLHF

d_gene: TRBD1
j_gene: TRBJ2-7
v_gene: TRBV5-1
abundance: few
CDR3nt: TGCGCCAGCAGCTTGGATCGACAGGGGTGGTATAACGAGCAGTACTTC
CDR3aa: CASSLDRQGWYNEQYF

d_gene: TRBD1
j_gene: TRBJ2-1
v_gene: TRBV24-1
abundance: few
CDR3nt: TGTGCCACCAGTGAGCCTGGGACAGGAAATTACAATGAGCAGTTCTTC
CDR3aa: CATSEPGTGNYNEQFF

d_gene: .
j_gene: TRBJ2-2
v_gene: TRBV28
abundance: few
CDR3nt: TGTGCCAGCAGTTTAATCTCGGGCGTGAACACCGGGGAGCTGTTTTTT
CDR3aa: CASSLISGVNTGELFF

d_gene: TRBD1
j_gene: TRBJ1-4
v_gene: TRBV7-9
abundance: .
CDR3nt: TGTGCCAGCAGCTCAGACAGGGAGGCTGAAAAACTGTTTTTT
CDR3aa: CASSSDREAEKLFF

d_gene: TRBD1
j_gene: TRBJ2-3
v_gene: TRBV10-3
abundance: .
CDR3nt: TGTGCCATCAGACAGGGGGCCACAGATACGCAGTATTTT
CDR3aa: CAIRQGATDTQYF

d_gene: .
j_gene: TRBJ2-2
v_gene: TRBV5-5
abundance: .
CDR3nt: TGTGCCAGCAGTAAATCGGGGGTCAGAAACACCGGGGAGCTGTTTTTT
CDR3aa: CASSKSGVRNTGELFF

d_gene: .
j_gene: TRBJ1-5
v_gene: TRBV20-1
abundance: many
CDR3nt: TGCAGTGCTAGTCGCCATTCTCTCCAGCCCCAGCATTTT
CDR3aa: CSASRHSLQPQHF

d_gene: .
j_gene: TRBJ1-1
v_gene: TRBV19
abundance: .
CDR3nt: TGTGCCAGTAGTTGGGGGCCACGCGGAGCTTTCTTT
CDR3aa: CASSWGPRGAFF

d_gene: TRBD2
j_gene: TRBJ2-1
v_gene: TRBV5-6
abundance: few
CDR3nt: TGTGCCAGCAGCTTGCGAGCTCGGGAGGAGTTCTTC
CDR3aa: CASSLRAREEFF

d_gene: .
j_gene: TRBJ2-2
v_gene: TRBV7-8
abundance: few
CDR3nt: TGTGCCAGCAGCTTAGCGGGAGACGGGGAGCTGTTTTTT
CDR3aa: CASSLAGDGELFF

d_gene: TRBD2
j_gene: TRBJ2-7
v_gene: TRBV6-5
abundance: .
CDR3nt: TGTGCCAGCACTTGGTCTAGCGGGGGGAACTACGAGCAGTACTTC
CDR3aa: CASTWSSGGNYEQYF

d_gene: TRBD2
j_gene: TRBJ2-2
v_gene: TRBV7-3
abundance: .
CDR3nt: TGTGCCAGCAGCTTATCGGGACTAGCGGGAAACACCGGGGAGCTGTTTTTT
CDR3aa: CASSLSGLAGNTGELFF